This passage covers 16 T cell receptor beta chains from one sample sequenced in a study of read filtering for tumor transcriptome and immune sequencing. The library was built from roughly 400 ng RNA with molecular barcoded adaptors for alpha/delta and beta/gamma chains. One entry per CDR3 protein, called by TCRdb with MiXCR from the reads. The sample lists roughly 59,000 distinct CDR3 sequences, around a fifth occurring once. Sample: a population of CD138-negative cells sorted from bone marrow. The origin of the receptors is a donor aged 40 or older with multiple myeloma.

The chain links TRBV6-5 to TRBJ2-7, with D tentatively TRBD2 (6 bases). Trimming cost V 7 bases and J 3 bases, with 16 bases left between them. Germline CDR1 MNHEY, CDR2 SVGAGI. The CDR3 has 14 amino acids. The CDR3 here is CASNPGTFDYEQYF. CDR3 nucleotide sequence: TGTGCCAGCAACCCCGGGACTTTCGACTACGAGCAGTACTTC.

This clonotype has a count of ten or more. The chain joins TRBV28 to TRBJ2-7; TRBD2 is a possible D gene (6 bases). Trimming stripped 8 bases from V and 3 bases from J, with 17 bases between. Germline lookup yields CDR1 MDHEN and CDR2 SYDVKM. The CDR3 runs 14 residues. In DNA, the CDR3 is TGTGCCAGCTCCACTACTAGCTGGAGCTACGAGCAGTACTTC. It specifies CASSTTSWSYEQYF.

The table lists this clonotype with many counts. The rearrangement joins TRBV6-6 to TRBJ2-1; D gene ambiguous. Germline V gene data show CDR1 as MNHNY and CDR2 as SVGAGI (reference sequence). The CDR3 is 11 residues long. V dropped 5 bases and J dropped 9 bases, with 8 bases sitting between them. The CDR3, as DNA: TGTGCCAGCAGTGACAACATTGAGCAGTTCTTC. It encodes CASSDNIEQFF.

On this clonotype itself: Just one base apart from a much larger clone, this may be a read error. The CDR3 nucleotides are TGTGCCAGCAGCCAAGGTATGCCGGTCACAGATACGCAGTATTTT. It yields the protein CASSQGMPVTDTQYF. The chain couples TRBV14 to TRBJ2-3, with no clear D. Trimming took 1 base from V and 2 from J, leaving 10 bases between them. The germline CDR1 and CDR2 sequences are SGHDN and FVKESK. The CDR3 runs to 15 residues. Together with reference TRBV14 and TRBJ2-3, the CDR3 gives the full variable domain: EAGVTQFPSHSVIEKGQTVTLRCDPISGHDNLYWYRRVMGKEIKFLLHFVKESKQDESGMPNNRFLAERTGGTYSTLKVQPAELEDSGVYFCASSQGMPVTDTQYFGPGTRLTVL.

This clonotype was counted at least ten times. The gene calls are TRBV7-2 and TRBJ2-3; D is possibly TRBD1 or TRBD2 (5 bases each). The CDR3 loop spans 13 amino acids. CDR1 and CDR2 from the germline V gene are SGHTA and FQGNSA. V was trimmed by 6 bases and J by 6 bases, leaving 13 bases between them. The CDR3 DNA reads as TGTGCCAGCAGTCCTGACTGGGGGGATACGCAGTATTTT. Protein sequence: CASSPDWGDTQYF. The whole variable domain, remainder taken from reference TRBV7-2 and TRBJ2-3, is GAGVSQSPSNKVTEKGKDVELRCDPISGHTALYWYRQSLGQGLEFLIYFQGNSAPDKSGLPSDRFSAERTGGSVSTLTIQRTQQEDSAVYLCASSPDWGDTQYFGPGTRLTVL.

The sample holds many counts of this clonotype. The chain links TRBV28 to TRBJ1-2; possible D gene TRBD1, 6 bases. The V end was cut by 7 bases, the J end by 3 bases, with 12 bases between. The CDR3 sequence is 13 residues long. Germline V gives CDR1 MDHEN, CDR2 SYDVKM. In nucleotides, the CDR3 is TGTGCCAGCAATGGGGGACAAGACTATGGCTACACCTTC. Its protein is CASNGGQDYGYTF.

This clonotype was seen ten or more times. This sequence joins TRBV20-1 and TRBJ1-1; TRBD1 is a possible D gene (5 bases). Germline CDR1 DFQATT, CDR2 SNEGSKA (reference sequence). The V and J ends lost 6 bases and 4 bases respectively, with 24 bases between them. This CDR3 has 16 residues. The CDR3 DNA reads as TGCAGTGCCCTAGGAGGCAGGGCTGGGGTGGGCACTGAAGCTTTCTTT. Protein sequence: CSALGGRAGVGTEAFF.

This clonotype was counted between two and nine times. This chain links TRBV19 with TRBJ2-4; tentatively, D is TRBD1 or TRBD2 (6 bases each). Trimming cost V 0 bases and J 1 base, with 10 bases left between them. Germline V CDR1 and CDR2: LNHDA, SQIVND (reference sequence). This CDR3 is 16 amino acids long. The CDR3 region has the DNA TGTGCCAGTAGTATAGAAGGGGGGTTGGCCAAAAACATTCAGTACTTC. This gives the protein CASSIEGGLAKNIQYF. Together with reference TRBV19 and TRBJ2-4, the CDR3 gives the full variable domain: DGGITQSPKYLFRKEGQNVTLSCEQNLNHDAMYWYRQDPGQGLRLIYYSQIVNDFQKGDIAEGYSVSREKKESFPLTVTSAQKNPTAFYLCASSIEGGLAKNIQYFGAGTRLSVL.

Only a few counts were recorded for this clonotype. This chain links TRBV20-1 with TRBJ1-2, with a possible D match to TRBD1 (6 bases). The ends were cut back, 7 bases at V and 2 bases at J, with 11 bases in the middle. This CDR3 has 12 residues. CDR1 is DFQATT, CDR2 SNEGSKA, per germline (reference sequence). The CDR3 sequence: CSGWGLNYGYTF. The DNA of the CDR3 is TGCAGTGGGTGGGGGCTGAACTATGGCTACACCTTC.

In its sample, this clonotype was seen many times. The chain has TRBV28 and TRBJ1-2; no firm D call. The CDR3 consists of 16 residues. The ends were cut back, 3 bases at V and 4 bases at J, with 18 bases in the middle. Germline CDR1 and CDR2: MDHEN and SYDVKM. The CDR3 spells CASSFFPRATVYGYTF. CDR3 nucleotide sequence: TGTGCCAGCAGTTTTTTCCCCAGAGCCACTGTCTATGGCTACACCTTC.

With regard to this clonotype: A much more abundant neighbour one base away suggests this may be a read error. The chain uses TRBV5-1 and TRBJ2-7; 7 bases are shared with TRBD2. The CDR3 length is 13 residues. Germline CDR1 SGHRS, CDR2 YFSETQ. The V segment lost 0 bases and the J segment 6 bases; nucleotides outside the gene matches: 3. CDR3 nucleotide sequence: TGCGCCAGCAGCTTGGACGGGGGGACCGAGCAGTACTTC. Its translation: CASSLDGGTEQYF.

The V and J genes are TRBV19 and TRBJ2-7; D may be TRBD2 (6 bases). Deletions cut 4 bases from V and 1 base from J, with 14 bases between. This CDR3 has 15 amino acids. Germline assignment: CDR1 LNHDA and CDR2 SQIVND (reference sequence). The CDR3 DNA sequence: TGTGCCAGTAGTAGGGACTCCACTACGTCCTACGAGCAGTACTTC. Its protein product is CASSRDSTTSYEQYF.

In this sample, this clonotype turned up a few times. V gene TRBV11-2 combines with J gene TRBJ1-2, with a weak D call TRBD1 (5 bases). Germline CDR1 reads SGHAT; CDR2 reads FQNNGV. The CDR3 extends over 14 amino acids. V shed 0 bases and J shed 8 bases, with 13 bases lying between them. CDR3 sequence: CASSLEGVGVGYTF. The DNA of the CDR3 is TGTGCCAGCAGCTTAGAGGGGGTTGGGGTCGGCTACACCTTC. Looking up the rest from reference TRBV11-2 and TRBJ1-2 gives the full variable domain: EAGVAQSPRYKIIEKRQSVAFWCNPISGHATLYWYQQILGQGPKLLIQFQNNGVVDDSQLPKDRFSAERLKGVDSTLKIQPAKLEDSAVYLCASSLEGVGVGYTFGSGTRLTVV.

This clonotype was recorded many times. V usage is TRBV7-8 and J usage is TRBJ2-3; D is perhaps TRBD1 (5 bases). The length of the CDR3 is 15 residues. Between the trimmed V and J ends, which lost 2 bases and 2 bases, there was a span of 11 bases. Germline lookup yields CDR1 SGHVS and CDR2 FQNEAQ. The CDR3 region is CASSLTPGFTDTQYF. The CDR3 DNA follows: TGTGCCAGCAGCTTAACCCCAGGGTTCACAGATACGCAGTATTTT.

This clonotype is medium-sized. This chain joins TRBV7-2 and TRBJ2-1, with 9 bases matching TRBD2. The CDR3 totals 16 residues. V lost 0 bases and J lost 0; bases outside the gene matches: 0. Germline CDR1 SGHTA, CDR2 FQGNSA. The DNA for the CDR3 is TGTGCCAGCAGCTTAGCTAGCGGGAGCTCCTACAATGAGCAGTTCTTC. The encoded protein is CASSLASGSSYNEQFF.

This clonotype has a count of ten or more. This chain uses TRBV19 with TRBJ2-2; D call uncertain. The CDR3 extends over 17 amino acids. Germline V lookup: CDR1 LNHDA, CDR2 SQIVND (reference sequence). V was clipped by 5 bases and J by 2 bases, with 18 bases between them. The CDR3 reads CASSGRVGLPNTGELFF. CDR3 DNA sequence: TGTGCCAGTAGTGGTCGGGTCGGGCTCCCTAACACCGGGGAGCTGTTTTTT. The full variable domain, rest sourced from reference TRBV19 and TRBJ2-2, is DGGITQSPKYLFRKEGQNVTLSCEQNLNHDAMYWYRQDPGQGLRLIYYSQIVNDFQKGDIAEGYSVSREKKESFPLTVTSAQKNPTAFYLCASSGRVGLPNTGELFFGEGSRLTVL.